One sample yielded the 25 T cell receptor beta chains listed below, sequenced in a study of OX40 agonist ivuxolimab in advanced cancers. Library preparation used the immunoSEQ multiplex PCR assay. TCRdb provides this immuneACCESS table in a form limited to in-frame rearrangements. Some clones are lacking; in checked studies, under half of them reflect an unresolved V gene, and why the rest are absent is not known. The sample yields tens of thousands of clones; around 90% were counted once. Clones ranked in the top ten supply under 0.35% of the sample. The material was CD4+ or CD8+ T cells sorted from blood, obtained in a trial of the OX40 agonist ivuxolimab. The receptors were sampled from an adult with an advanced solid tumor such as melanoma, head and neck, liver or kidney cancer.

The genes are TRBV5-1 and TRBJ2-3; D might be TRBD2 (6 bases). Germline V gives CDR1 SGHRS, CDR2 YFSETQ. CDR3 length equals 14 residues. V was shortened by 4 bases and J by 14 bases, with 23 bases between the two germline ends. The CDR3 DNA reads as TGCGCCAGCAGCCTTACGCCGCAGGAGGCGGGGCGGTATTTT. Protein: CASSLTPQEAGRYF.

The genes are TRBV18 and TRBJ1-2; D is perhaps TRBD1 (6 bases). The V end was cut by 2 bases, the J end by 3 bases, with 16 bases between. The CDR3 contains 16 residues. The germline V gene encodes CDR1 KGHSH and CDR2 LQKENI. As DNA, the CDR3 is TGTGCCAGCTCACCAAACGCGGGGGCGCCGGACTATGGCTACACCTTC. This codes for CASSPNAGAPDYGYTF.

The CDR3 nucleotides are TGTGCAACGACCGGGACACGGATTAATGGCCAGTACTTC. It translates to CATTGTRINGQYF. This chain links TRBV5-8 with TRBJ2-5; possibly TRBD1 for D (6 bases). The CDR3 is made up of 13 amino acids. Germline V lookup: CDR1 SGHTS, CDR2 YDEGEE. Full variable domain (rest looked up from reference TRBV5-8 and TRBJ2-5): EAGVTQSPTHLIKTRGQQATLRCSPISGHTSVYWYQQALGLGLQFLLWYDEGEERNRGNFPPRFSGRQFPNYSSELNVNALELEDSALYLCATTGTRINGQYFGPGTRLLVL.

This sequence joins TRBV18 and TRBJ2-1; D unresolved. Per the germline V gene, CDR1 is KGHSH and CDR2 is LQKENI. The CDR3 is 13 residues long. With 4 bases removed from V and 6 bases from J, the gap between germline ends came to 10 bases. This chain's CDR3 is CASSLPLRNEQFF. CDR3 DNA sequence: TGTGCCAGCTCACTCCCGTTACGCAATGAGCAGTTCTTC.

V is TRBV10-3 and J is TRBJ1-1; D ambiguous. The CDR3 extends over 12 amino acids. Trimming took 4 bases from V and 5 from J, leaving 8 bases between them. Germline CDR1 ENHRY, CDR2 SYGVKD. Here the CDR3 reads CAISARETEAFF. The CDR3, as DNA: TGTGCCATCAGTGCTCGGGAAACTGAAGCTTTCTTT.

The chain uses TRBV6-5 and TRBJ2-5; 7 nucleotides match TRBD2. CDR1 is MNHEY and CDR2 is SVGAGI in the germline V gene. The CDR3 is made up of 13 amino acids. The trim removed 7 bases at V and 6 bases at J, leaving 8 bases unmatched. The CDR3 coding sequence is TGTGCCAGCACTTCGACGGGGGGTCAGACCCAGTACTTC. Its translation: CASTSTGGQTQYF.

This rearrangement joins TRBV5-1 to TRBJ1-4, with D possibly TRBD1 on 5 matching bases. This CDR3 has 15 residues. V was cut by 6 bases and J by 0 bases, with 12 bases left in between. The germline V gene has CDR1 SGHRS and CDR2 YFSETQ. The CDR3 reads CASTPQGATNEKLFF. CDR3 bases: TGCGCCAGCACCCCCCAAGGGGCAACTAATGAAAAACTGTTTTTT.

The rearrangement links TRBV28 to TRBJ1-6; TRBD1 aligns across 10 bases. Trimming removed 5 bases from V and 9 bases from J; junction bases left unmatched: 7. This CDR3 has 15 amino acids. Germline loops: CDR1 MDHEN, CDR2 SYDVKM. This chain's CDR3 is CASSRQGAVFSPLHF. CDR3 nucleotides: TGTGCCAGCAGTCGACAGGGGGCGGTATTTTCACCCCTCCACTTT.

The chain recombines TRBV2 with TRBJ1-1, with D perhaps TRBD1 (5 bases). The CDR3 sequence is 15 residues long. The V end was cut by 2 bases, the J end by 5 bases, with 15 bases between. In germline, CDR1 is SNHLY, CDR2 FYNNEI. CDR3 residues: CASSEIWGERTEAFF. As DNA, the CDR3 is TGTGCCAGCAGTGAAATATGGGGCGAACGGACTGAAGCTTTCTTT.

The rearrangement uses TRBV5-1 and TRBJ2-2; 8 nucleotides match TRBD2. Looked up from germline, CDR1 is SGHRS and CDR2 is YFSETQ. The V segment lost 0 bases and the J segment 4 bases; nucleotides outside the gene matches: 5. The CDR3 consists of 16 residues. The CDR3, as DNA: TGCGCCAGCAGCTTGGGCTATAGCGGGACCACCGGGGAGCTGTTTTTT. As protein: CASSLGYSGTTGELFF.

The CDR3 DNA sequence: TGTGCCAGCAGCACGACTCGGGCTAACTATGGCTACACCTTC. Its translation: CASSTTRANYGYTF. V usage is TRBV6-5 and J usage is TRBJ1-2, with no clear D. CDR1 is MNHEY and CDR2 is SVGAGI in the germline V gene. The CDR3 sequence is 14 residues long. The V gene lost 6 bases and the J gene lost 0 bases, with 11 bases spanning the gap.

The table lists this clone with a few counts. The V gene is TRBV30, the J gene TRBJ1-1; no definite D call. Germline values: CDR1 GTSNPN, CDR2 SVGIG (reference sequence). There are 11 residues in the CDR3. V lost 1 base, J lost 11 bases, and 11 bases lay in between. CDR3 amino acids: CAWSDRLQAFF. For the CDR3, the DNA is TGTGCCTGGAGTGACCGCTTACAGGCTTTCTTT.

In nucleotides, the CDR3 is TGCGCCAGCAGCTGGAACAGGGAGAATGAAAAACTGTTTTTT. Protein product: CASSWNRENEKLFF. The V call is TRBV5-1, the J call TRBJ1-4; possibly TRBD1 for D (6 bases). Trimming removed 3 bases at V and 5 bases at J, with 11 bases between. This CDR3 region has 14 residues. Germline V gene data show CDR1 as SGHRS and CDR2 as YFSETQ.

The chain combines TRBV30 with TRBJ2-2; no clear D gene. From germline, CDR1 is GTSNPN and CDR2 SVGIG (reference sequence). The CDR3 has 13 amino acids. V lost 3 bases and J 4 bases, leaving 9 bases between the germline ends. The CDR3 region is CAWSARSTGELFF. For the CDR3, the DNA is TGTGCCTGGAGCGCAAGGAGCACCGGGGAGCTGTTTTTT.

This sequence joins TRBV19 and TRBJ2-6, with 7 bases matching TRBD1. Germline V gene lookup returns CDR1 LNHDA and CDR2 SQIVND (reference sequence). V was clipped by 5 bases and J by 2 bases; unmatched bases: 6. The CDR3 sequence is 16 residues long. The chain's CDR3 is CASSPLDRAGANVLTF. The DNA for the CDR3 is TGTGCCAGTAGTCCCCTCGACAGGGCTGGGGCCAACGTCCTGACTTTC. Full variable domain (rest looked up from reference TRBV19 and TRBJ2-6): DGGITQSPKYLFRKEGQNVTLSCEQNLNHDAMYWYRQDPGQGLRLIYYSQIVNDFQKGDIAEGYSVSREKKESFPLTVTSAQKNPTAFYLCASSPLDRAGANVLTFGAGSRLTVL.

This rearrangement joins TRBV19 to TRBJ1-2; D may be TRBD1 (6 bases). The CDR3 totals 14 residues. V was shortened by 4 bases and J by 6 bases, with 15 bases between the two germline ends. CDR1 LNHDA and CDR2 SQIVND come from the germline V gene (reference sequence). CDR3: CASSSTGRWDGYTF. In DNA, the CDR3 is TGTGCCAGTAGTAGTACAGGGCGGTGGGATGGCTACACCTTC.

V and J are TRBV6-1 and TRBJ2-7, with TRBD2 matching over 10 bases. CDR3 size: 14 residues. J was trimmed by 4 bases and V by 6 bases; bases with no gene match: 6. The germline gives CDR1 MNHNS, CDR2 SASEGT. In DNA, the CDR3 is TGTGCCAGCAGGGTACTAGCGGGGATGTACGAGCAGTACGTC. Its protein is CASRVLAGMYEQYV.

This clone was observed once. The chain has TRBV5-4 and TRBJ2-1; 9 positions agree with TRBD2. From germline, CDR1 is SGHNT and CDR2 YYREEE (reference sequence). The length of the CDR3 is 15 residues. J was trimmed by 8 bases and V by 0 bases; bases with no gene match: 6. CDR3 sequence (DNA): TGTGCCAGCAGCTTGGATATTAGCGGGGGCGATGAGCAGTTCTTC. This sequence encodes CASSLDISGGDEQFF.

V is TRBV18 and J is TRBJ1-1; no clear D gene. V was clipped by 6 bases and J by 1 base, with 12 bases between them. Germline V gene sequence: CDR1 KGHSH, CDR2 LQKENI. The CDR3 is made up of 14 amino acids. The CDR3 bases are TGTGCCAGCTCGTCGTACAGCGAGAACACTGAAGCTTTCTTT. Amino acids: CASSSYSENTEAFF.

This clone was counted only a few times. The chain combines TRBV7-9 with TRBJ2-3; D is unclear. The length of the CDR3 is 15 residues. V was clipped by 4 bases and J by 6 bases, with 17 bases between them. CDR1 and CDR2 (germline): SEHNR, FQNEAQ (reference sequence). In DNA, the CDR3 is TGTGCCAGCAGCTCCCCCCCTCGGTTCGGCGATACGCAGTATTTT. It encodes CASSSPPRFGDTQYF.

This chain's CDR3 is CASSIRERDTQYF. The DNA for the CDR3 is TGTGCCAGCAGTATTCGGGAACGGGATACGCAGTATTTT. This sequence joins TRBV5-6 and TRBJ2-3; weak D call: TRBD2 (5 bases). The V end was cut by 5 bases, the J end by 6 bases, with 13 bases between. Germline V CDR1 and CDR2: SGHDT, YYEEEE. The CDR3 extends over 13 amino acids.

The chain uses TRBV6-1 and TRBJ1-5; the D is unclear. This CDR3 spans 15 amino acids. Germline V gene data show CDR1 as MNHNS and CDR2 as SASEGT. V was trimmed by 6 bases and J by 0 bases, leaving 12 bases between them. The CDR3 DNA is TGTGCCAGCAGCTCGTTGGCTTATAGCAATCAGCCCCAGCATTTT. Protein product: CASSSLAYSNQPQHF.

CDR3 residues: CASSLTDGDTEAFF. The CDR3 bases are TGTGCCAGCAGCCTCACAGACGGCGACACTGAAGCTTTCTTT. This sequence joins TRBV7-6 and TRBJ1-1; D gene uncertain. The CDR3 runs 14 residues. Trimming removed 5 bases from V and 3 bases from J, with 13 bases in between. CDR1 and CDR2 from the germline V gene are SGHVS and FNYEAQ.

The chain uses TRBV6-4 and TRBJ1-1; no firm D call. Germline CDR1 is MRHNA and CDR2 is SNTAGT. V was clipped by 3 bases and J by 3 bases, with 17 bases between them. This CDR3 is built from 16 residues. CDR3 sequence: CASSEVAEWTHTEAFF. The DNA of the CDR3 is TGTGCCAGCAGTGAAGTGGCAGAGTGGACGCACACTGAAGCTTTCTTT.

The chain combines TRBV25-1 with TRBJ1-2, with D unresolved. V lost 3 bases to trimming and J lost 8 bases, with 16 bases between them. The CDR3 length is 14 residues. CDR1 is MGHDK, CDR2 SYGVNS, per germline. The CDR3 DNA follows: TGTGCCAGCAGTGATTTTCCCGGTCCTGGGGGCTACACCTTC. This encodes CASSDFPGPGGYTF.